A single sample is the source of the 21 T cell receptor beta chains below, sequenced in a study of T cell responses to AZD1222 COVID-19 vaccine. The assay was immunoSEQ multiplex PCR, and TCRdb's table has in-frame clones only and misses some. Of about 140,000 clones in the sample, around 84% were seen once. Sequencing used peripheral blood, obtained on day 0 of AZD1222 vaccination. The receptors shown here come from an adult in good health.

The V and J genes are TRBV5-6 and TRBJ2-1, with 9 bases that match TRBD2. After removal of 1 base from V and 1 base from J, the junction contained 12 bases not matched to a gene. This CDR3 is 19 amino acids long. CDR1 and CDR2 (germline): SGHDT, YYEEEE. CDR3 DNA: TGTGCCAGCAGCTTGTGGGCTAGCGGGGTTTTACTTTCCTACAATGAGCAGTTCTTC. Its protein is CASSLWASGVLLSYNEQFF.

V usage is TRBV19 and J usage is TRBJ1-1; D remains ambiguous. CDR1 and CDR2 from the germline V gene are LNHDA and SQIVND (reference sequence). V lost 4 bases to trimming and J lost 0 bases, with 6 bases between them. The CDR3 contains 13 residues. This CDR3 reads CASSTGLNTEAFF. The CDR3 DNA follows: TGTGCCAGTAGTACTGGACTGAACACTGAAGCTTTCTTT.

The chain combines TRBV7-9 with TRBJ1-2; D unclear. Trimming removed 2 bases from V and 3 bases from J, with 10 bases in between. This CDR3 comprises 14 residues. Germline V lookup: CDR1 SEHNR, CDR2 FQNEAQ (reference sequence). The CDR3 bases are TGTGCCAGCAGCTTATTGGCAGGAGACTATGGCTACACCTTC. Amino acids: CASSLLAGDYGYTF. The variable domain in full, completed from reference TRBV7-9 and TRBJ1-2, reads DTGVSQNPRHKITKRGQNVTFRCDPISEHNRLYWYRQTLGQGPEFLTYFQNEAQLEKSRLLSDRFSAERPKGSFSTLEIQRTEQGDSAMYLCASSLLAGDYGYTFGSGTRLTVV.

The J gene is TRBJ2-7, the V gene TRBV7-9; 7 nucleotides agree with TRBD1. The junction had 4 bases not matched to a gene; V was cut back by 5 bases and J by 3 bases. The germline V gene encodes CDR1 SEHNR and CDR2 FQNEAQ (reference sequence). This CDR3 comprises 13 residues. The CDR3 sequence is CASSQTGNYEQYF. CDR3 nucleotides: TGTGCCAGCAGCCAGACAGGGAACTACGAGCAGTACTTC.

This rearrangement joins TRBV29-1 to TRBJ1-1, with TRBD1 matching over 9 bases. This CDR3 spans 13 amino acids. Germline lookup yields CDR1 SQVTM and CDR2 ANQGSEA. Unmatched junction bases numbered 7, after V lost 5 bases and J lost 6 bases. The CDR3 nucleotides are TGCAGCGTTTCCGGGACAGGGACCCCTGAAGCTTTCTTT. This codes for CSVSGTGTPEAFF.

The genes are TRBV27 and TRBJ1-1; TRBD1 is a possible D gene (5 bases). Per the germline V gene, CDR1 is MNHEY and CDR2 is SMNVEV (reference sequence). The CDR3 totals 17 residues. V lost 8 bases and J 5 bases, leaving 27 bases between the germline ends. The CDR3 DNA follows: TGTGCCAGCGCTTGGCGAGGGGATCCCCAGGTTAAGACTGAAGCTTTCTTT. This sequence encodes CASAWRGDPQVKTEAFF.

This clone was detected once. The chain recombines TRBV7-9 with TRBJ2-5, with unresolved D. V lost 2 bases and J lost 10, with 8 bases in between. Germline V lookup: CDR1 SEHNR, CDR2 FQNEAQ (reference sequence). The CDR3 sequence is 11 residues long. In DNA, the CDR3 is TGTGCCAGCAGCTTAATTTCGCACCAGTACTTC. Translating gives CASSLISHQYF.

V and J are TRBV19 and TRBJ1-5; D unclear. CDR1 and CDR2 (germline): LNHDA, SQIVND (reference sequence). The CDR3 is 13 residues long. V shed 1 base and J shed 8 bases, with 9 bases lying between them. The CDR3 loop is CASSIGRYEPQHF. In nucleotides, the CDR3 is TGTGCCAGTAGTATAGGGCGGTATGAGCCCCAGCATTTT.

The chain recombines TRBV20-1 with TRBJ2-3; 7 bases agree with TRBD1. V trimming: 3 bases; J trimming: 5 bases; junction bases outside the gene matches: 5. The germline CDR1 and CDR2 sequences are DFQATT and SNEGSKA (reference sequence). The CDR3 loop spans 13 amino acids. CDR3 sequence: CSASMRGRDTQYF. In DNA, the CDR3 is TGCAGTGCTAGTATGAGGGGGCGAGATACGCAGTATTTT.

This chain joins TRBV11-2 and TRBJ2-3; possibly TRBD2 for D (5 bases). V was cut by 5 bases and J by 8 bases, with 14 bases left in between. This CDR3 contains 13 residues. Germline CDR1 is SGHAT and CDR2 is FQNNGV. The CDR3, as DNA: TGTGCCAGCAGCCAACTAGTCACTGGTACGCAGTATTTT. It encodes CASSQLVTGTQYF.

This chain uses TRBV11-2 with TRBJ1-6; D remains ambiguous. Per germline, CDR1 SGHAT and CDR2 FQNNGV. The length of the CDR3 is 16 residues. Trimming left V 5 bases short and J 7 bases short, with 18 bases between. The CDR3 sequence is CASSTLSQVNNSPLHF. Written as DNA, the CDR3 is TGTGCCAGCAGCACCCTCTCCCAGGTTAACAATTCACCCCTCCACTTT.

This chain uses TRBV2 with TRBJ2-3, with a tentative D call TRBD1 (7 bases). This CDR3 spans 15 amino acids. CDR1 and CDR2 from the germline V gene are SNHLY and FYNNEI. Between the trimmed V and J ends, which lost 5 bases and 2 bases, there was a span of 14 bases. CDR3 bases: TGTGCCAGCAGTTTCGGGGGACAGTCCACAGATACGCAGTATTTT. Translated, it gives CASSFGGQSTDTQYF.

The rearrangement uses TRBV29-1 and TRBJ2-5; D ambiguous. The length of the CDR3 is 10 residues. V was trimmed by 6 bases and J by 0 bases, leaving 2 bases between them. Germline lookup yields CDR1 SQVTM and CDR2 ANQGSEA. The CDR3 here is CSVYQETQYF. Here the CDR3 DNA reads TGCAGCGTGTACCAAGAGACCCAGTACTTC.

The genes are TRBV28 and TRBJ1-2; D gene unclear. Germline V gene data show CDR1 as MDHEN and CDR2 as SYDVKM. The CDR3 has 13 residues. Trimming pared 7 bases from V and 1 base from J, leaving 10 bases between. The CDR3 sequence: CASIQRDNYGYTF. The CDR3 bases are TGTGCCAGCATCCAACGGGATAACTATGGCTACACCTTC.

The chain links TRBV11-2 to TRBJ2-4; 9 bases fit TRBD2. Germline V lookup: CDR1 SGHAT, CDR2 FQNNGV. The J segment lost 8 bases and the V segment lost 5 bases, leaving 10 bases of the junction unmatched. The CDR3 length is 15 residues. The CDR3 nucleotides are TGTGCCAGCAGCCCCGAGGGCGGGGGGGCCTACATTCAGTACTTC. This translates into CASSPEGGGAYIQYF.

The chain links TRBV7-3 to TRBJ2-3, with 7 bases matching TRBD2. From germline, CDR1 is SGHTA and CDR2 FQGTGA. Trimming at V came to 2 bases and at J to 2 bases, leaving 13 bases not matched to a gene. The CDR3 is made up of 18 amino acids. The CDR3 nucleotides are TGTGCCAGCAGCTTAGGGGCTAGTGTAGCGGGCTTCACAGATACGCAGTATTTT. This codes for CASSLGASVAGFTDTQYF.

This clone showed up just once. The chain has TRBV7-6 and TRBJ2-5, with D hard to call. From germline, CDR1 is SGHVS and CDR2 FNYEAQ. The CDR3 contains 13 residues. The V end lost 1 base, the J end lost 0 bases, and 3 bases lay between the germline ends. In DNA, the CDR3 is TGTGCCAGCAGCTTAGGGAACCAAGAGACCCAGTACTTC. Translated: CASSLGNQETQYF.

The gene calls are TRBV4-1 and TRBJ1-2, with D hard to call. This CDR3 is built from 16 residues. V shed 1 base and J shed 2 bases, with 14 bases lying between them. In germline, CDR1 is MGHRA, CDR2 YSYEKL. The CDR3 DNA sequence: TGCGCCAGCAGCCAAGTCGACGGAGCACAGAACTATGGCTACACCTTC. Its protein product is CASSQVDGAQNYGYTF.

V gene TRBV19 combines with J gene TRBJ1-1; 9 nucleotides agree with TRBD1. The J segment lost 6 bases and the V segment lost 6 bases, leaving 11 bases of the junction unmatched. Germline values: CDR1 LNHDA, CDR2 SQIVND (reference sequence). The CDR3 sequence is 15 residues long. The chain's CDR3 is CASSHLQGASSEAFF. The CDR3 nucleotides read TGTGCCAGTAGCCATTTACAGGGGGCCTCTTCTGAAGCTTTCTTT.

The CDR3 sequence is CASSELGTANNEKLFF. The CDR3 nucleotides are TGTGCCAGCAGTGAACTCGGGACGGCCAATAATGAAAAACTGTTTTTT. The V gene is TRBV25-1, the J gene TRBJ1-4; D perhaps matches TRBD1 (5 bases). The CDR3 covers 16 residues. The V gene lost 2 bases and the J gene lost 4 bases, with 14 bases spanning the gap. Germline V gene data show CDR1 as MGHDK and CDR2 as SYGVNS.

Only a few counts were recorded for this clone. V usage is TRBV28 and J usage is TRBJ1-6; possible D gene TRBD1, 6 bases. CDR1 MDHEN and CDR2 SYDVKM come from the germline V gene. Trimming removed 7 bases from V and 5 bases from J, with 15 bases in between. CDR3 length: 15 residues. The CDR3 region is CASNRAIRDNSPLHF. CDR3 in DNA: TGTGCCAGCAACAGGGCTATCCGGGATAATTCACCCCTCCACTTT.